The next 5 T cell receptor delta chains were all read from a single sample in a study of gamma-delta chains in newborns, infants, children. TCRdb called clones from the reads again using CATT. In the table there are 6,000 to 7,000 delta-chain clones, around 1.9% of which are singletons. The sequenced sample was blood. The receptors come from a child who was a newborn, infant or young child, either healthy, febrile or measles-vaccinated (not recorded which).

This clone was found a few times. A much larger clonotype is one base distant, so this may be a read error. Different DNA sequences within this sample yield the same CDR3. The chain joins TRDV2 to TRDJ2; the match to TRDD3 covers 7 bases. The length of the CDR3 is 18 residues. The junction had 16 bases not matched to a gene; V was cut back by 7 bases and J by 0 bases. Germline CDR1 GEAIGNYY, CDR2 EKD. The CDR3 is CACDLLGIRGALTAQLFF. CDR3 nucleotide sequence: TGTGCCTGCGACTTACTGGGGATAAGGGGCGCTTTGACAGCACAACTCTTCTTT.

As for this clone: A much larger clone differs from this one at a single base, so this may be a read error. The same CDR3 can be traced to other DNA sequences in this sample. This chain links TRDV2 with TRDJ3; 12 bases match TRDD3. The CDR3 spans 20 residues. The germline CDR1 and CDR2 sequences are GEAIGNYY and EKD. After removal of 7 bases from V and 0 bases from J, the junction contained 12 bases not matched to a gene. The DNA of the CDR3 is TGTGCCTGCGACCCGACTACTGGGGGATACAGCTCCTGGGACACCCGACAGATGTTTTTC. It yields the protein CACDPTTGGYSSWDTRQMFF.

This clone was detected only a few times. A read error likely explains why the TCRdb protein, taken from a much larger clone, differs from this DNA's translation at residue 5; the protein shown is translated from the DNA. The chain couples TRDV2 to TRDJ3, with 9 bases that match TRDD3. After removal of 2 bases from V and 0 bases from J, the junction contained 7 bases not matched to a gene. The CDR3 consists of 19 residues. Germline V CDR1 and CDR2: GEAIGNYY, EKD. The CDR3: CACDIGFGGYSWDTRQMFF. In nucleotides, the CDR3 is TGTGCCTGTGACATCGGTTTTGGGGGATACTCCTGGGACACCCGACAGATGTTTTTC.

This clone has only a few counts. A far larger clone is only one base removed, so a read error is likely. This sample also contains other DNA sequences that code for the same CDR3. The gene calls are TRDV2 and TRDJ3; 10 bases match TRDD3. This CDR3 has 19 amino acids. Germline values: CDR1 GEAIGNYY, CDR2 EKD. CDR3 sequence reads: CACDTGGYRSSWDTRQMFF. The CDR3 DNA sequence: TGTGCCTGTGACACTGGGGGATACAGAAGCTCCTGGGACACTCGACAGATGTTTTTC.

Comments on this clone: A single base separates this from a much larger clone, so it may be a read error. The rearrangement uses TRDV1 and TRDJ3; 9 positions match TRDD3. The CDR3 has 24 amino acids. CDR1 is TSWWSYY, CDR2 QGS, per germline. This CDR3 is CAVGEPLNFWGTGGSSWDTRQMFF. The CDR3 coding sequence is TGTGCTGTTGGGGAACCGTTAAACTTCTGGGGTACTGGGGGAAGCTCCTGGGACACCCGACAGATGTTTTTC.